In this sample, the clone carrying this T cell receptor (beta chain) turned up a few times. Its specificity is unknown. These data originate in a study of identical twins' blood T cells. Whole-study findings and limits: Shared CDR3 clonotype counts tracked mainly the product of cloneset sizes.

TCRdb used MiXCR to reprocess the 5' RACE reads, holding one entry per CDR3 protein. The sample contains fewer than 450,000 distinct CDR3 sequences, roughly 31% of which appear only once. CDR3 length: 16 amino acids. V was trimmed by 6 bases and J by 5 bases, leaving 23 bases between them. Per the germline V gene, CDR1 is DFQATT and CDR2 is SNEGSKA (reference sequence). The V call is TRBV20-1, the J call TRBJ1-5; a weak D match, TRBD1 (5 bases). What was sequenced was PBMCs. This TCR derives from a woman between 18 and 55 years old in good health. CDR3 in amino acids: CSAAAVGDDADQPQHF. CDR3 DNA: TGCAGTGCCGCAGCGGTGGGGGATGACGCTGATCAGCCCCAGCATTTT.